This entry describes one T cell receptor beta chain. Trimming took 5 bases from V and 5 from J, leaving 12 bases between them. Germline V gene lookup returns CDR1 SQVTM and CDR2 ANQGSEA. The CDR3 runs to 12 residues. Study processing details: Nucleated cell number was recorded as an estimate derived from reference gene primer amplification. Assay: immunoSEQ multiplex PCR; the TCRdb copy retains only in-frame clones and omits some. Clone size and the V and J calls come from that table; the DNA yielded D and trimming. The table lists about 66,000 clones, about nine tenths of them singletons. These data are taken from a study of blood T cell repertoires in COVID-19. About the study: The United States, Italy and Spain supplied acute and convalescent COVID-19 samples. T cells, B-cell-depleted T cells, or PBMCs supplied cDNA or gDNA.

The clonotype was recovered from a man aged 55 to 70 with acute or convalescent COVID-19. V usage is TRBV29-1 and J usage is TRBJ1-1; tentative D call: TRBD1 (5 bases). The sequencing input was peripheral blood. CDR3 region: CSVTDRGTEAFF. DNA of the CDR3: TGCAGCGTTACTGACCGGGGGACTGAAGCTTTCTTT.